This TCR beta chain came from a study of shared clonotypes between healthy human individuals. V lost 2 bases and J 0 bases, leaving 3 bases between the germline ends. The CDR3 is 13 amino acids. Germline CDR1 is WSHSY and CDR2 is SAAADI. Generated by immunoSEQ multiplex PCR, the TCRdb table keeps only in-frame clones and is missing some. The repertoire holds more than 2,000,000 clones, with 80% to 95% as singletons. The sequenced sample consisted of naive CD4+ T cells from PBMCs. The subset here: CD45RA+ positively selected. The source of this sequence is a man aged 18-30 years in good health. Some clones in this sample may be carry-over from other donors' samples. V is TRBV10-2 and J is TRBJ2-3, with no clear D. CDR3 nucleotides: TGCGCCAGCAGTGAGCCCAGCACAGATACGCAGTATTTT. Encoded protein: CASSEPSTDTQYF.